This T cell receptor (beta chain) came from a study of neoadjuvant anti-PD-1 for oral cavity cancer. Overall study: Most patients had three to four biweekly doses of 3 mg/kg nivolumab before resection. Around day 43, patients without progression received a fourth nivolumab dose before surgery.

Most PBMC samples had roughly 0.5 ug input DNA in six replicates. Here immunoSEQ multiplex PCR was the method, and the copy in TCRdb shows in-frame clones only, minus some. This table holds some 14,000 clones, approximately 77% found once. Time point described: after neoadjuvant nivolumab, at surgical resection. The V and J ends lost 5 bases and 4 bases respectively, with 9 bases between them. The CDR3 has 13 amino acids. Germline values: CDR1 MNHEY, CDR2 SVGAGI. The chain joins TRBV6-5 to TRBJ1-5; D remains unclear. The receptor was derived from a person aged 35 to 85 with oral cavity squamous cell carcinoma. The material was PBMCs, obtained after nivolumab (anti-PD-1) treatment. CDR3 sequence reads: CASSGQQNQPQHF. CDR3 bases: TGTGCCAGCAGTGGGCAGCAAAATCAGCCCCAGCATTTT.